This TCR beta chain comes out of a study of T cells in Graves' hyperthyroidism and ophthalmopathy. The CDR3 spans 17 residues. V was clipped by 0 bases and J by 1 base, with 14 bases between them. CDR1 and CDR2 from the germline V gene are SGDLS and YYNGEE. RNA transcripts provided the source from which TCR beta CDR3 regions were amplified. A set of HTBI primers served as the primers for a first-round RT-PCR of the TCR CDR3. TCRdb independently ran MiXCR on the multiplex PCR reads; one entry per CDR3 protein. The sample shows about 350,000 distinct CDR3 sequences, 14% of them seen only once. Sequencing input: blood. This TCR was sampled from a woman aged 30 to 39 with Graves' hyperthyroidism. The chain is built from TRBV9 and TRBJ2-1; no clear D. The CDR3 sequence: CASSVEPTPASYNEQFF. The CDR3 bases are TGTGCCAGCAGCGTAGAGCCGACTCCTGCGTCCTACAATGAGCAGTTCTTC.